What follows are 13 T cell receptor beta chains derived from one specimen sequenced in a study of T cell responses to AZD1222 COVID-19 vaccine (dated by TCRdb to about 2021). The time point label for this specimen denotes: baseline before first vaccination. The receptor library was made with the immunoSEQ multiplex PCR assay. Not all clones reach the TCRdb copy of this immuneACCESS table, which keeps in-frame sequences only. Checked studies attribute under half of the gap to unresolved V genes and leave the rest unexplained. The sample includes approximately 110,000 clones, with roughly 87% observed a single time. The top ten clones comprise around a tenth of the sample. Sequencing used peripheral blood, obtained on day 0 of AZD1222 vaccination. The source is an adult in good health.

The J gene is TRBJ1-2, the V gene TRBV4-2, with TRBD1 matching over 7 bases. CDR1 is LGHNA and CDR2 is YNFKEQ in the germline V gene. The V segment lost 0 bases and the J segment 1 base; nucleotides outside the gene matches: 5. The CDR3 covers 16 residues. In DNA, the CDR3 is TGTGCCAGCAGCCAAGATACGGGGACAGTTAACTATGGCTACACCTTC. Protein sequence: CASSQDTGTVNYGYTF.

The rearrangement uses TRBV6-2 or TRBV6-3 and TRBJ2-4, with TRBD1 matching 12 bases. J lost 3 bases, V lost 5 bases, and 2 bases had no gene match. The germline CDR1 and CDR2 sequences are MNHEY and SVGEGT. This CDR3 region has 15 residues. CDR3 DNA: TGTGCCAGCAGTGGGACAGGGGGCAACAAAAACATTCAGTACTTC. It codes for CASSGTGGNKNIQYF.

The chain employs TRBV5-1 and TRBJ2-1, with TRBD2 identical over 9 bases. This CDR3 has 15 amino acids. The V segment lost 4 bases and the J segment 4 bases; nucleotides outside the gene matches: 6. CDR1 and CDR2 (germline): SGHRS, YFSETQ. Written as DNA, the CDR3 is TGCGCCAGCAGCCCTGGGACTAGCTTTTACAATGAGCAGTTCTTC. It yields the protein CASSPGTSFYNEQFF.

The V and J genes are TRBV2 and TRBJ2-7; D might be TRBD2 (6 bases). V lost 6 bases and J 6 bases, leaving 15 bases between the germline ends. The germline V gene encodes CDR1 SNHLY and CDR2 FYNNEI. The CDR3 length is 13 residues. CDR3 residues: CASSALTSSEQYF. The CDR3 region has the DNA TGTGCCAGCAGCGCCCTGACTAGTTCCGAGCAGTACTTC.

The count of this clone is one. V usage is TRBV18 and J usage is TRBJ2-5, with D possibly TRBD1 on 7 matching bases. V lost 2 bases and J 5 bases, leaving 12 bases between the germline ends. The CDR3 is 14 amino acids. Germline V lookup: CDR1 KGHSH, CDR2 LQKENI. CDR3 bases: TGTGCCAGCTCACCAGACAGGGCGGGGGAGACCCAGTACTTC. As protein: CASSPDRAGETQYF. Based on the CDR3 plus reference TRBV18 and TRBJ2-5, the full variable domain is NAGVMQNPRHLVRRRGQEARLRCSPMKGHSHVYWYRQLPEEGLKFMVYLQKENIIDESGMPKERFSAEFPKEGPSILRIQQVVRGDSAAYFCASSPDRAGETQYFGPGTRLLVL.

This rearrangement joins TRBV5-1 to TRBJ2-7; 9 nucleotides match TRBD1. CDR3 length: 15 residues. Germline CDR1 SGHRS, CDR2 YFSETQ. The V segment lost 5 bases and the J segment 3 bases; nucleotides outside the gene matches: 9. CDR3 protein: CASRTGTGMDYEQYF. CDR3 coding DNA: TGCGCCAGCAGGACAGGGACAGGGATGGACTACGAGCAGTACTTC.

This chain joins TRBV2 and TRBJ2-5; D not resolved. V lost 4 bases to trimming and J lost 5 bases, with 11 bases between them. This CDR3 is 13 amino acids long. Germline V gene data show CDR1 as SNHLY and CDR2 as FYNNEI. In nucleotides, the CDR3 is TGTGCCAGCAGTGTAGGCGGAGCGGAGACCCAGTACTTC. This codes for CASSVGGAETQYF.

The rearrangement joins TRBV5-1 to TRBJ2-1; TRBD2 might be the D (5 bases). The CDR3 has 13 amino acids. Germline CDR1 is SGHRS and CDR2 is YFSETQ. Trimming left V 4 bases short and J 7 bases short, with 12 bases between. Written as DNA, the CDR3 is TGCGCCAGCAGCAGACGAAGGGAGAATGAGCAGTTCTTC. Translation gives CASSRRRENEQFF.

This chain links TRBV7-8 with TRBJ1-5; perhaps TRBD1 as D (6 bases). In germline, CDR1 is SGHVS, CDR2 FQNEAQ. With 1 base removed from V and 4 bases from J, the gap between germline ends came to 11 bases. The CDR3 is made up of 15 amino acids. The CDR3 DNA sequence: TGTGCCAGCAGCTTAGATGCAGGGGTGAATCAGCCCCAGCATTTT. This sequence encodes CASSLDAGVNQPQHF.

Details on this clone: Other DNA sequences in this sample translate to the same CDR3. V gene TRBV27 combines with J gene TRBJ2-7; TRBD1 aligns across 7 bases. In germline, CDR1 is MNHEY, CDR2 SMNVEV (reference sequence). Unmatched junction bases numbered 5, after V lost 5 bases and J lost 4 bases. The CDR3 consists of 13 residues. CDR3 amino acids: CASSPGTVYEQYF. The CDR3 DNA sequence: TGTGCCAGCAGTCCCGGGACAGTTTACGAGCAGTACTTC.

The V and J genes are TRBV2 and TRBJ2-1; TRBD2 might be the D (5 bases). V was cut by 7 bases and J by 1 base, with 11 bases left in between. This CDR3 is 14 amino acids long. Germline CDR1 SNHLY, CDR2 FYNNEI. The CDR3 DNA reads as TGTGCCAGCAATATGCGGGTGTCCTACAATGAGCAGTTCTTC. Its protein product is CASNMRVSYNEQFF. The full variable domain, with the rest looked up from reference TRBV2 and TRBJ2-1, is EPEVTQTPSHQVTQMGQEVILRCVPISNHLYFYWYRQILGQKVEFLVSFYNNEISEKSEIFDDQFSVERPDGSNFTLKIRSTKLEDSAMYFCASNMRVSYNEQFFGPGTRLTVL.

The chain links TRBV6-5 to TRBJ1-6; a weak D match, TRBD1 (6 bases). The CDR3 runs 15 residues. The germline V gene encodes CDR1 MNHEY and CDR2 SVGAGI. The ends were cut back, 2 bases at V and 9 bases at J, with 14 bases in the middle. In DNA form, the CDR3 reads TGTGCCAGCAGTTACGGGGGGCAGGGTGGTTCACCCCTCCACTTT. Translation: CASSYGGQGGSPLHF.

The chain recombines TRBV30 with TRBJ1-5; TRBD1 matches at 8 bases. CDR1 GTSNPN and CDR2 SVGIG come from the germline V gene (reference sequence). The CDR3 consists of 16 residues. The V and J ends lost 0 bases and 4 bases, in that order; junction bases with no gene match: 8. This CDR3 is CAWSVDGRGRNQPQHF. In nucleotides, the CDR3 is TGTGCCTGGAGTGTCGACGGCAGGGGGCGGAATCAGCCCCAGCATTTT.